Given below is one T cell receptor (beta chain) in context. Germline CDR1 reads SGHTA; CDR2 reads FQGNSA. Between the trimmed V and J ends, which lost 2 bases and 3 bases, there was a span of 14 bases. The CDR3 covers 16 residues. This entry belongs to a study of blood T cell repertoires in COVID-19. Study information: Material from acute and convalescent COVID-19 was sourced from the United States, Italy and Spain. T cells, B-cell-depleted T cells, or PBMCs provided the cDNA or gDNA that served as material.

Methods used by the authors: It was from reference gene primer amplification that nucleated cell counts were estimated. TCRdb's copy holds only in-frame clones and misses some; the assay was immunoSEQ multiplex PCR. D and trimming come from the DNA, and the V and J calls and clone size come from that table. The data contain some 74,000 clones, 70% to 90% of them singletons. The V gene is TRBV7-2, the J gene TRBJ1-3; D is perhaps TRBD1 (6 bases). This receptor was taken from a woman aged 80 or over with active or convalescent COVID-19. Sequencing was carried out using peripheral blood. In DNA, the CDR3 is TGTGCCAGCAGCTTATACGGGGGGCGCGTTGGAAACACCATATATTTT. Protein product: CASSLYGGRVGNTIYF.